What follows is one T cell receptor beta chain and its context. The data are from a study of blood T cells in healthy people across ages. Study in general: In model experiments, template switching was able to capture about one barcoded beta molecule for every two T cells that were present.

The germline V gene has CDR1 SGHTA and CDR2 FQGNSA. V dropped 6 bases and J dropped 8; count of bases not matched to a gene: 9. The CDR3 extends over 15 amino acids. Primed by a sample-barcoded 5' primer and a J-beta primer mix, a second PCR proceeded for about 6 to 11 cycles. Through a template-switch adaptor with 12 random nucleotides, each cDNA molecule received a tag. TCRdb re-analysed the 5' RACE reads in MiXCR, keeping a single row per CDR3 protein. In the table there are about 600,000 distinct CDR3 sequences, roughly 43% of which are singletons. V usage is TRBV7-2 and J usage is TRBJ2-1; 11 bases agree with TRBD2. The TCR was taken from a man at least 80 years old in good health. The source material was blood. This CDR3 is CASRITSGSRHEQFF. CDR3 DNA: TGTGCCAGCAGGATTACTAGCGGGAGTCGTCATGAGCAGTTCTTC.